A single sample is the source of the 4 T cell receptor beta chains below, sequenced in a study of blood T cells in healthy people across ages. A second PCR of 7 to 11 cycles used a sample-barcoded 5' primer and a J-beta primer mix. A single record per CDR3 protein comes from TCRdb applying MiXCR to the 5' RACE reads. The sample has 700,000 or so distinct CDR3 sequences; over 40% are singletons. What was sequenced was blood. The receptors stem from a man older than 75 in good health.

The gene calls are TRBV5-1 and TRBJ2-3; D gene uncertain. The V gene lost 6 bases and the J gene lost 4 bases, with 12 bases spanning the gap. The CDR3 sequence is 13 residues long. Germline loops: CDR1 SGHRS, CDR2 YFSETQ. The CDR3: CASIGSASDTQYF. CDR3 in DNA: TGCGCCAGCATAGGGTCGGCCTCAGATACGCAGTATTTT.

The CDR3 sequence is CASSQGLAEYNEQYF. The CDR3 DNA reads as TGCGCCAGCAGCCAAGGACTAGCGGAGTACAATGAGCAGTACTTC. V and J are TRBV4-3 and TRBJ2-5; 9 bases agree with TRBD2. From germline, CDR1 is LGHNA and CDR2 YSLEER. Losses at the gene ends were 1 base for V and 11 bases for J; bases not matched to a gene: 11. The length of the CDR3 is 15 residues.

This clonotype has at least ten counts. CDR3 loop: CSARDRASYNEQFF. In nucleotides, the CDR3 is TGCAGCGCGAGGGACAGGGCCTCCTACAATGAGCAGTTCTTC. The chain is built from TRBV29-1 and TRBJ2-1; 9 positions match TRBD1. CDR3 length: 14 residues. V shed 7 bases, J shed 0 bases, and the junction held 4 bases outside the gene matches. CDR1 is SQVTM, CDR2 ANQGSEA, per germline.

This clonotype was observed a handful of times. The CDR3 sequence is CASSPWTGAATGELFF. CDR3 DNA sequence: TGTGCCAGCAGTCCCTGGACAGGGGCCGCCACCGGGGAGCTGTTTTTT. This sequence joins TRBV12-3 or TRBV12-4 and TRBJ2-2, with 9 bases that match TRBD1. The ends lost 5 bases at V and 4 bases at J; junction bases unmatched: 8. This CDR3 comprises 16 residues.